This T cell receptor beta chain is from a study of T cell responses to AZD1222 COVID-19 vaccine (dated by TCRdb to the early 2020s). About the investigation overall: TCR sequencing covered more than 230 trial participants: some 210 given two doses of AZD1222 and about 26 given two doses of MenACWY control vaccine. Trial participants were enrolled by age into 18-55, 56-69 and 70-plus year subgroups, with about 150, 28 and 57 TCR-sequenced participants respectively. Beyond this particular receptor, the publication reports: CD4 TCRs associated with the vaccine covered the entire spike protein, and the dominant responses were in regions 160-218 and 743-854. Reportedly, almost half of the unique spike-specific TCRs recognized epitopes lying outside the regions that are mutated in the B.1.351 and B.1.1.7 variants. Participants were mostly white British, with more females than males. The authors suggested clonal diversity may have been underestimated. Conclusions about previously exposed vaccinees are limited, since just five or six AZD1222 recipients were seropositive for SARS-CoV-2 at baseline. Spike-specific TCR breadth and depth rose significantly after two AZD1222 doses compared with day 0 and with MenACWY recipients. In the small 56-69-year group, the increase in depth fell short of significance, most likely because of low power. No day 14 peak-response samples were available, so repertoires were characterized only after the peak T cell response.

From the cysteine through the phenylalanine, the CDR3 covers 15 amino acids. The entry retains the CDR3 DNA only, 45 bases that are in frame from base 1. V and J are trimmed by 5 bases and 4 bases, and the gene matches miss 4 bases of the junction. CDR1 and CDR2 are drawn from the germline V gene: MGHDK, SYGVNS. In the paper's terms, the time point label means: about 28 days (+/-7) after the second vaccine dose. AZD1222 recipients given second doses at about 4 weeks or at about 12 weeks were pooled, since spike-specific TCR depth and breadth were not found to differ between the two schedules. The vaccinee samples were drawn from two UK trials, COV001 and COV002, one of which was a single-blind randomized controlled phase 2/3 trial testing AZD1222 (ChAdOx1 nCoV-19) in healthy adults. For TCRbeta chain sequencing, PBMC samples were collected from trial participants at day 0 and at day 28 after the second dose.

The CDR3 regions of human TCRbeta chains were analyzed by immunosequencing. In the original analysis: Repertoire TCRs were matched against a reference library of SARS-CoV-2-specific TCRs generated with the MIRA antigen-specificity platform. Breadth was defined as the fraction of unique TCRs that were SARS-CoV-2-associated. Depth was defined as the fraction of total T cells that were SARS-CoV-2-associated. Using the MIRA data, each spike-specific TCR was mapped to the spike region that the TCR reacts to and placed in a CD4 or CD8 class. Log10-transformed breadth and depth values were compared by one-way ANOVA with Sidak's multiple comparisons tests. As stored in TCRdb, this immuneACCESS dataset retains in-frame rearrangements with V and J assigned. A fraction of the clones does not appear; measured against another copy, unresolved V genes explain less than half of the discrepancy, and the remainder lacks a known reason. For V, J and clone size, that table is used; D and trimming come from the DNA. The sample contains just over 150,000 clones, around 86% of them found a single time. The ten top clones hold about 9% of the sample.

For this clone: It lacks a known antigen. Base qualities are not recorded, but no much larger clone differs from it by a single base.

The sample consisted of peripheral blood, taken 28 days after the second AZD1222 dose. The sequence was obtained from an adult who received the AZD1222 COVID-19 vaccine. The V gene is TRBV25-1 and the J gene is TRBJ2-2, and TRBD2 matches 10 of the central bases. This receptor has the CDR3 CASSLAGVLTGELFF. The DNA sequence is as follows: TGTGCCAGCAGTCTAGCGGGAGTCCTCACCGGGGAGCTGTTTTTT.